This T cell receptor beta chain was sequenced during a study of CD8+CD57+ T cells in acquired aplastic anemia. Study as a whole: Sorted CD4+ and CD8+ cells yielded roughly 3.1 ug of DNA on average.

As to this clonotype: What it binds is unknown.

Genomic DNA constituted the template upon which TCR beta VDJ and CDR3 profiling was performed. MiXCR, run by TCRdb on the reads, gives a single entry per CDR3 protein. This sample yields over 200,000 distinct CDR3 sequences, of which roughly 57% are seen a single time; about 29% belongs to the top ten. The V gene lost 4 bases and the J gene lost 2 bases, with 16 bases spanning the gap. The germline V gene has CDR1 SGHKS and CDR2 YYEKEE (reference sequence). This CDR3 is built from 15 residues. Notes on the study in general: A set of about 30 CD8+ CDR3 sequences was shared between patients and controls, and these sequences appeared highly expressed in patients. Significance was not reached for CD8+ Simpson's diversity between patients and controls.

This rearrangement joins TRBV5-5 to TRBJ2-7; no definite D call. This clonotype was obtained from a human donor in good health. Sequencing was carried out using sorted CD4+, CD8+, or CD8+CD57+ T cells (not recorded which) from PBMCs. CDR3 protein: CASSLGRRQTYEQYF. The CDR3 DNA reads as TGTGCCAGCAGCCTAGGGCGACGCCAAACCTACGAGCAGTACTTC. Complete variable domain (other parts from reference TRBV5-5 and TRBJ2-7): DAGVTQSPTHLIKTRGQQVTLRCSPISGHKSVSWYQQVLGQGPQFIFQYYEKEERGRGNFPDRFSARQFPNYSSELNVNALLLGDSALYLCASSLGRRQTYEQYFGPGTRLTVT.